A single sample is the source of the 12 T cell receptor beta chains below, sequenced in a study of Ad26.COV2.S vaccination and SARS-CoV-2 variants. Sequencing was performed with immunoSEQ multiplex PCR; in TCRdb, only in-frame clones are kept and a portion is missing. The sample consists of 300,000 to 400,000 clones, around 87% of them appearing once. Treatment given: around 19 received Ad26.COV2.S at low or high dose, single or two shots; a few received placebo; per-sample allocation not given. Following the first vaccine or placebo injection, samples were taken on day 63. The material was peripheral blood, obtained in a trial of Ad26.COV2.S vaccine versus placebo. These receptors all come from a person between 18 and 59 years old who received the Ad26.COV2.S COVID-19 vaccine or a placebo.

The J gene is TRBJ1-2, the V gene TRBV20-1, with 10 bases that match TRBD1. The J segment lost 4 bases and the V segment lost 3 bases, leaving 8 bases of the junction unmatched. This CDR3 has 15 amino acids. CDR1 DFQATT and CDR2 SNEGSKA come from the germline V gene (reference sequence). The CDR3 DNA reads as TGCAGTGCTAGTCCCCGGGACAGGGGAACCTATGGCTACACCTTC. Its protein is CSASPRDRGTYGYTF.

Note on this clone: At one end the junction does not follow the germline gene, possibly because of a read error. V is TRBV30 and J is TRBJ2-7; 10 bases fit TRBD1. The germline V gene has CDR1 GTSNPN and CDR2 SVGIG (reference sequence). This CDR3 region has 11 residues. The DNA for the CDR3 is TGTGCCTGGAACGGGGGACAGGGGATAGGATTC. It yields the protein CAWNGGQGIGF.

The V call is TRBV27, the J call TRBJ2-5, with 8 bases that match TRBD1. The CDR3 is 14 amino acids. Germline V gene data show CDR1 as MNHEY and CDR2 as SMNVEV (reference sequence). The ends lost 3 bases at V and 3 bases at J; junction bases unmatched: 3. The CDR3 DNA reads TGTGCCAGCAGTTTGTTGGGACAGGAAGAGACCCAGTACTTC. It is translated as CASSLLGQEETQYF.

The V call is TRBV10-2, the J call TRBJ1-1; D may be TRBD1 (5 bases). The V gene lost 6 bases and the J gene lost 1 base, with 9 bases spanning the gap. CDR3 size: 13 residues. Germline CDR1 reads WSHSY; CDR2 reads SAAADI. The CDR3: CASRRTGNTEAFF. CDR3 bases: TGCGCCAGCAGAAGAACAGGGAACACTGAAGCTTTCTTT.

This clone was recorded a few times. The chain combines TRBV6-5 with TRBJ1-2; tentative D call: TRBD1 (5 bases). V was shortened by 6 bases and J by 8 bases, with 19 bases between the two germline ends. Germline CDR1 reads MNHEY; CDR2 reads SVGAGI. The CDR3 contains 14 residues. In DNA form, the CDR3 reads TGTGCCAGCAGCCGCACAGGCCCCGTTTCGGGCTACACCTTC. Translating gives CASSRTGPVSGYTF.

The gene calls are TRBV3-1 (or the pseudogene TRBV3-2) and TRBJ2-5; 9 positions match TRBD2. The CDR3 spans 16 residues. The V and J ends lost 0 bases and 5 bases, in that order; junction bases with no gene match: 7. Germline V lookup: CDR1 LGHDT, CDR2 YNNKEL (reference sequence). The CDR3 reads CASSQDVAGVGETQYF. CDR3 sequence (DNA): TGTGCCAGCAGCCAAGACGTAGCGGGGGTGGGGGAGACCCAGTACTTC.

The rearrangement joins TRBV4-2 to TRBJ1-1, with TRBD1 as a possible D gene (5 bases). V gave up 1 base and J gave up 1 base, with 7 bases separating them. The CDR3 has 14 amino acids. The germline V gene has CDR1 LGHNA and CDR2 YNFKEQ. This CDR3 is CASSQAGRNTEAFF. The CDR3 nucleotides are TGTGCCAGCAGCCAAGCAGGGAGGAACACTGAAGCTTTCTTT.

The rearrangement joins TRBV27 to TRBJ2-3, with 9 bases identical to TRBD2. The J segment lost 4 bases and the V segment lost 6 bases, leaving 11 bases of the junction unmatched. Germline CDR1 MNHEY, CDR2 SMNVEV (reference sequence). The CDR3 contains 16 residues. CDR3 sequence reads: CASRQSPAGGPDTQYF. The CDR3, as DNA: TGTGCCAGCAGACAATCCCCCGCGGGGGGGCCAGATACGCAGTATTTT.

The V call is TRBV14, the J call TRBJ1-2; D might be TRBD1 (6 bases). The CDR3 has 20 amino acids. V was cut by 2 bases and J by 4 bases, with 29 bases left in between. The germline gives CDR1 SGHDN, CDR2 FVKESK. The CDR3, as DNA: TGTGCCAGCAGCCAAAGAAGTGGGCAGGGGCCGCTAGAGACTTTCTATGGCTACACCTTC. Amino acids: CASSQRSGQGPLETFYGYTF.

This chain links TRBV6-2 or TRBV6-3 with TRBJ1-5, with a tentative D call TRBD1 (5 bases). V was pared by 5 bases and J by 3 bases, with 11 bases between. The CDR3 is made up of 14 amino acids. Germline assignment: CDR1 MNHEY and CDR2 SVGEGT. The CDR3 DNA sequence: TGTGCCAGCAGTACCGGGACCTACAATCAGCCCCAGCATTTT. Amino acid sequence: CASSTGTYNQPQHF.

CDR3 sequence reads: CASSQDLVGTSYEQYF. The CDR3 DNA sequence: TGTGCCAGCAGCCAAGATCTAGTGGGGACCTCCTACGAGCAGTACTTC. The chain combines TRBV4-2 with TRBJ2-7; D tentatively reads TRBD1 or TRBD2 (5 bases each). Trimming took 0 bases from V and 0 from J, leaving 12 bases between them. CDR3 length: 16 residues. Germline values: CDR1 LGHNA, CDR2 YNFKEQ.

The chain employs TRBV11-2 and TRBJ1-1, with D perhaps TRBD1 (5 bases). From germline, CDR1 is SGHAT and CDR2 FQNNGV. The CDR3 loop spans 14 amino acids. Trimming took 7 bases from V and 4 from J, leaving 16 bases between them. CDR3 bases: TGTGCCAGCAACCAGGTCCAGGGTTCCACTGAAGCTTTCTTT. Translated: CASNQVQGSTEAFF.